This entry lists 17 T cell receptor beta chains sequenced from one sample in a study of cytomegalovirus exposure and HLA in healthy donors. PCR was performed using 60 Vbeta and 13 Jbeta primers. Profiling relied on immunoSEQ multiplex PCR, and the TCRdb table lists in-frame clones only, not all of them. The table includes roughly 130,000 clones, roughly 82% detected once. The sample consisted of PBMCs. Source of these receptors: a young woman in good health and CMV-seropositive.

This clone was counted only a few times. CDR3 amino acids: CASSYTSGGTDTQYF. Written as DNA, the CDR3 is TGTGCCAGCAGCTATACTAGCGGTGGCACAGATACGCAGTATTTT. The rearrangement uses TRBV7-9 and TRBJ2-3; 8 bases match TRBD2. The CDR3 runs 15 residues. V was pared by 4 bases and J by 1 base, with 4 bases of the junction left unmatched. From germline, CDR1 is SEHNR and CDR2 FQNEAQ (reference sequence).

This rearrangement joins TRBV5-1 to TRBJ2-5; possibly TRBD1 for D (6 bases). Germline V gene data show CDR1 as SGHRS and CDR2 as YFSETQ. The V and J ends lost 4 bases and 3 bases respectively, with 10 bases between them. The CDR3 is made up of 13 amino acids. This chain's CDR3 is CASSPGQKETQYF. The CDR3 bases are TGCGCCAGCAGCCCGGGACAAAAAGAGACCCAGTACTTC.

This sequence joins TRBV9 and TRBJ2-3; D call uncertain. CDR1 and CDR2 from the germline V gene are SGDLS and YYNGEE. This CDR3 is built from 14 residues. V dropped 1 base and J dropped 2 bases, with 8 bases sitting between them. The CDR3 region has the DNA TGTGCCAGCAGCGTAACTCCGGTCACAGATACGCAGTATTTT. Protein: CASSVTPVTDTQYF.

The chain uses TRBV30 and TRBJ2-3; TRBD2 agrees at 8 bases. Germline V lookup: CDR1 GTSNPN, CDR2 SVGIG (reference sequence). The V gene end was trimmed by 1 base and the J gene end by 0 bases; junction bases not matched to a gene: 15. The CDR3 is made up of 19 amino acids. This CDR3 is CAWSGLRRGVPSSTDTQYF. The CDR3 nucleotides read TGTGCCTGGAGTGGCTTGAGGCGGGGGGTTCCCTCTAGCACAGATACGCAGTATTTT.

There are a few counts of this clone. The chain recombines TRBV25-1 with TRBJ2-4, with TRBD2 matching over 7 bases. J gave up 0 bases and V 1 base, and 9 bases lay outside the gene matches. CDR3 length: 18 residues. Germline CDR1 is MGHDK and CDR2 is SYGVNS. The CDR3 sequence: CASSESPLRGGAKNIQYF. As DNA, the CDR3 is TGTGCCAGCAGTGAATCACCCCTCCGCGGGGGAGCCAAAAACATTCAGTACTTC.

Remarks on this clone: Relative to the germline gene, one junction end is altered; a read error may explain this. The chain uses TRBV7-9 and TRBJ2-5; the D gene is possibly TRBD2 (6 bases). Per the germline V gene, CDR1 is SEHNR and CDR2 is FQNEAQ (reference sequence). The CDR3 is 14 amino acids. This CDR3 is CSSSLPGGQETQYF. As DNA, the CDR3 is TGTTCCAGCAGCCTCCCCGGGGGCCAAGAGACCCAGTACTTC. Full variable domain (remainder filled in from reference TRBV7-9 and TRBJ2-5): DTGVSQNPRHKITKRGQNVTFRCDPISEHNRLYWYRQTLGQGPEFLTYFQNEAQLEKSRLLSDRFSAERPKGSFSTLEIQRTEQGDSAMYLCSSSLPGGQETQYFGPGTRLLVL.

The gene calls are TRBV7-9 and TRBJ1-5, with D maybe TRBD1 (6 bases). Germline V lookup: CDR1 SEHNR, CDR2 FQNEAQ (reference sequence). V lost 5 bases and J lost 2, with 13 bases in between. CDR3 length: 15 amino acids. The CDR3 protein is CASSPGQTRNQPQHF. CDR3 sequence (DNA): TGTGCCAGCAGCCCCGGACAGACTCGCAATCAGCCCCAGCATTTT.

This chain links TRBV29-1 with TRBJ2-1; the D gene is possibly TRBD1 (6 bases). Trimming shortened V by 0 bases and J by 6 bases, and 15 bases separated the two germline ends. CDR1 is SQVTM and CDR2 is ANQGSEA in the germline V gene. The CDR3 totals 15 residues. The chain's CDR3 is CSVEEAKGVVNEQFF. In DNA form, the CDR3 reads TGCAGCGTTGAAGAGGCAAAGGGGGTGGTCAATGAGCAGTTCTTC.

V is TRBV7-6 and J is TRBJ1-2; 12 bases agree with TRBD1. From germline, CDR1 is SGHVS and CDR2 FNYEAQ. The CDR3 totals 17 residues. V was pared by 5 bases and J by 4 bases, with 11 bases of the junction left unmatched. Here the CDR3 DNA reads TGTGCCAGCAGCGTTTTACCGGGACAGGGGGCCGGCTATGGCTACACCTTC. Translating gives CASSVLPGQGAGYGYTF.

The genes are TRBV5-6 and TRBJ1-3; D uncertain. V was pared by 0 bases and J by 0 bases, with 7 bases between. The germline CDR1 and CDR2 sequences are SGHDT and YYEEEE. The CDR3 length is 15 residues. DNA for the CDR3: TGTGCCAGCAGCTTGGTGTACAGCTCTGGAAACACCATATATTTT. Translated, it gives CASSLVYSSGNTIYF.

The chain carries TRBV21-1 and TRBJ2-2; TRBD1 was called by the table and not checked on the DNA. TRBV21-1 represents a pseudogene. The CDR3 contains 18 residues. CDR3 sequence: CASSKGWGGQDNTGELFF. The CDR3 DNA reads as TGTGCCAGCAGCAAAGGATGGGGGGGACAGGATAACACCGGGGAGCTGTTTTTT.

The genes are TRBV28 and TRBJ2-2, with 7 bases matching TRBD2. Germline V CDR1 and CDR2: MDHEN, SYDVKM. The CDR3 is made up of 15 amino acids. V lost 5 bases, J lost 3 bases, and 6 bases stayed unmatched. In nucleotides, the CDR3 is TGTGCCAGCAGTGAAGTGGGGGGGTACACCGGGGAGCTGTTTTTT. It yields the protein CASSEVGGYTGELFF.

Only one count was recorded for this clone. This chain joins TRBV11-2 and TRBJ2-7; D remains unclear. Trimming removed 5 bases from V and 3 bases from J, with 11 bases in between. This CDR3 contains 13 residues. The germline V gene encodes CDR1 SGHAT and CDR2 FQNNGV. The DNA of the CDR3 is TGTGCCAGCAGCAATTCTCAGGACTACGAGCAGTACTTC. Amino acid sequence: CASSNSQDYEQYF.

This clone was counted between two and nine times. The rearrangement links TRBV13 to TRBJ2-1; D is unclear. V lost 0 bases and J 4 bases, leaving 4 bases between the germline ends. The CDR3 is 13 residues long. Germline V gene lookup returns CDR1 PRHDT and CDR2 FYEKMQ (reference sequence). CDR3 residues: CASSLGFYNEQFF. The CDR3 DNA follows: TGTGCCAGCAGCTTAGGCTTTTACAATGAGCAGTTCTTC.

CDR3 sequence reads: CASSEMKGAENTIYF. Here the CDR3 DNA reads TGTGCCAGCAGTGAGATGAAGGGGGCAGAAAACACCATATATTTT. The chain has TRBV6-1 and TRBJ1-3, with 7 positions matching TRBD1. V lost 3 bases and J lost 6; bases outside the gene matches: 8. Germline lookup yields CDR1 MNHNS and CDR2 SASEGT. This CDR3 is built from 15 residues.

In its sample, this clone was seen a few times. This chain uses TRBV28 with TRBJ2-5, with 7 bases matching TRBD2. The last part of the DNA fits TRBJ2-7 better; the J call may be wrong. From germline, CDR1 is MDHEN and CDR2 SYDVKM. The CDR3 spans 13 residues. The CDR3 nucleotides read TGTGCCAGCAGCAGCGGGGACTCCTACGAGCAGTACTTC. Its translation is CASSSGDSYEQYF.

This clone turned up a few times. This chain uses TRBV11-2 with TRBJ2-5; TRBD2 agrees at 7 bases. The CDR3 has 16 residues. Trimming cost V 6 bases and J 5 bases; bases outside gene matches: 15. The V gene's germline CDR1 is SGHAT and CDR2 FQNNGV. CDR3 sequence reads: CASSHNGGLDVETQYF. In DNA, the CDR3 is TGTGCCAGCAGTCATAACGGGGGGTTGGACGTTGAGACCCAGTACTTC. Full variable domain (remainder filled in from reference TRBV11-2 and TRBJ2-5): EAGVAQSPRYKIIEKRQSVAFWCNPISGHATLYWYQQILGQGPKLLIQFQNNGVVDDSQLPKDRFSAERLKGVDSTLKIQPAKLEDSAVYLCASSHNGGLDVETQYFGPGTRLLVL.